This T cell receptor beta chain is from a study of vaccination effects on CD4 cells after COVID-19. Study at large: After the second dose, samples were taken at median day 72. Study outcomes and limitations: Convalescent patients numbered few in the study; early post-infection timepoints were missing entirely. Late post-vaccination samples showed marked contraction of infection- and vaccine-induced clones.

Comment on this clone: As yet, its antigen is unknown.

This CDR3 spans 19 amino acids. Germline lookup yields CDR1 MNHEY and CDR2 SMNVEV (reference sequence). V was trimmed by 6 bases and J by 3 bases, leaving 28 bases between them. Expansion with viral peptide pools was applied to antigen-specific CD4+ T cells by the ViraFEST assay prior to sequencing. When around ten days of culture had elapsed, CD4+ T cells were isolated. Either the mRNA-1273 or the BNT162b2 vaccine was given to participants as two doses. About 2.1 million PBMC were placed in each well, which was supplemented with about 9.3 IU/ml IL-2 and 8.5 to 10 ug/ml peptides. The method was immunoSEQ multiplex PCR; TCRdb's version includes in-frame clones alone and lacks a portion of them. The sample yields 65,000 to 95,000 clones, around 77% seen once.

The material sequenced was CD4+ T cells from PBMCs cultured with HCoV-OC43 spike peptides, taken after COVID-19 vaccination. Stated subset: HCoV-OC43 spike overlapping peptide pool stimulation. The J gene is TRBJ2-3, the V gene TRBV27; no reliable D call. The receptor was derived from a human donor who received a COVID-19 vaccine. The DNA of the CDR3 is TGTGCCAGCAGCTTTGACCCAGTGAAAGGCGCCCACCAGACAGATACGCAGTATTTT. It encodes CASSFDPVKGAHQTDTQYF.